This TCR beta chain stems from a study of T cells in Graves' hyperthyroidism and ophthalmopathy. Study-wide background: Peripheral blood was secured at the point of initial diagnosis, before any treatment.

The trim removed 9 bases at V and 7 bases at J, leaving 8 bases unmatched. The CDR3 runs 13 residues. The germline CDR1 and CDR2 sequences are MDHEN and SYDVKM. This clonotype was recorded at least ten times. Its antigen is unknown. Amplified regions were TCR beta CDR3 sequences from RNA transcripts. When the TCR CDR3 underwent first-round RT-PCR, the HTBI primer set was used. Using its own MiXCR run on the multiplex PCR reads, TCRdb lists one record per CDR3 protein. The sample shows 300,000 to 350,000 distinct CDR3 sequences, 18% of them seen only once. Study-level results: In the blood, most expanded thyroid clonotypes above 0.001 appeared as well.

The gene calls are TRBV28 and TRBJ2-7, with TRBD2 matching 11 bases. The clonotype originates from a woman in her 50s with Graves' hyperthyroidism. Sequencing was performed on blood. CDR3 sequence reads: CASATSGGREQYF. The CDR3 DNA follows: TGTGCCAGTGCCACTAGCGGGGGTAGGGAGCAGTACTTC.